Listed here are 26 T cell receptor beta chains from one sample, sequenced in a study of T cell repertoires in cytomegalovirus infection. TCRdb independently ran MiXCR on the reads; one entry per CDR3 protein. The sample holds some 180,000 distinct CDR3 sequences, roughly 9.8% seen once. The sample consisted of PBMCs. These receptors were collected from a human donor in good health (CMV status not recorded). Some clones in this sample may be carry-over from other donors' samples.

Details on this clonotype: Without the conserved terminal phenylalanine or tryptophan, this CDR3 likely stems from a read error. The genes are TRBV7-2 and TRBJ1-5; D call uncertain. Germline V gene data show CDR1 as SGHTA and CDR2 as FQGNSA. The germline V and J ends were trimmed by 1 base and 0 bases, with 13 bases remaining between them. The CDR3 consists of 17 residues. This chain's CDR3 is CASSLVTVPYSNQPQHL. Written as DNA, the CDR3 is TGTGCCAGCAGCTTAGTTACAGTGCCTTATAGCAATCAGCCCCAGCATCTT.

This clonotype was picked up one time. The V gene is TRBV19, the J gene TRBJ1-6; D gene unclear. CDR1 is LNHDA, CDR2 SQIVND, per germline (reference sequence). This CDR3 is 14 amino acids long. Trimming took 3 bases from V and 7 from J, leaving 10 bases between them. CDR3 sequence: CASSIPGMNSPLHF. The CDR3 nucleotides read TGTGCCAGTAGTATCCCCGGGATGAATTCACCCCTCCACTTT.

V usage is TRBV12-3 or TRBV12-4 and J usage is TRBJ2-4; the match to TRBD1 covers 8 bases. V was pared by 3 bases and J by 15 bases, with 13 bases of the junction left unmatched. There are 14 residues in the CDR3. CDR3 DNA: TGTGCCAGCAGTTTTACCGGGACAGGTAGTCTGGGGTACTTC. Its protein product is CASSFTGTGSLGYF.

Many counts were recorded for this clonotype. The junction departs from the called germline gene at one end, perhaps through a read error. V gene TRBV20-1 combines with J gene TRBJ2-7; 9 nucleotides match TRBD1. The CDR3 totals 11 residues. CDR1 DFQATT and CDR2 SNEGSKA come from the germline V gene (reference sequence). CDR3 residues: CSASVGTGKSF. DNA of the CDR3: TGCAGTGCTAGTGTAGGGACAGGGAAGTCCTTC.

This clonotype has more than one count but fewer than ten. The chain is built from TRBV28 and TRBJ2-1; 10 bases match TRBD1. The CDR3 has 15 amino acids. V shed 5 bases and J 8 bases; nucleotides not matched to a gene: 9. Looked up from germline, CDR1 is MDHEN and CDR2 is SYDVKM. This CDR3 reads CASSQRTGGRDEQFF. The CDR3 nucleotides read TGTGCCAGCAGTCAAAGGACAGGGGGAAGGGATGAGCAGTTCTTC. The full variable domain, with the rest looked up from reference TRBV28 and TRBJ2-1, is DVKVTQSSRYLVKRTGEKVFLECVQDMDHENMFWYRQDPGLGLRLIYFSYDVKMKEKGDIPEGYSVSREKKERFSLILESASTNQTSMYLCASSQRTGGRDEQFFGPGTRLTVL.

The gene calls are TRBV27 and TRBJ2-2; D gene uncertain. Trimming took 1 base from V and 6 from J, leaving 6 bases between them. The CDR3 spans 13 residues. Germline lookup yields CDR1 MNHEY and CDR2 SMNVEV (reference sequence). The CDR3 region has the DNA TGTGCCAGCAGTTTATGGCAGTCCGGGGAGCTGTTTTTT. Protein sequence: CASSLWQSGELFF.

The chain uses TRBV2 and TRBJ2-3; D is unclear. Trimming stripped 8 bases from V and 2 bases from J, with 11 bases between. CDR1 and CDR2 (germline): SNHLY, FYNNEI. The CDR3 consists of 13 residues. CDR3 nucleotides: TGTGCCAGCGACGGCGGACCCACAGATACGCAGTATTTT. Protein sequence: CASDGGPTDTQYF.

At least ten counts were recorded for this clonotype. V gene TRBV20-1 combines with J gene TRBJ1-6; 9 bases are shared with TRBD1. Looked up from germline, CDR1 is DFQATT and CDR2 is SNEGSKA (reference sequence). The V segment lost 0 bases and the J segment 9 bases; nucleotides outside the gene matches: 3. The CDR3 consists of 14 residues. The CDR3 sequence is CSAREQGAGSPLHF. CDR3 nucleotides: TGCAGTGCTAGAGAACAGGGGGCGGGTTCACCCCTCCACTTT.

This clonotype was seen a handful of times. The rearrangement uses TRBV19 and TRBJ1-3; 8 bases fit TRBD1. In germline, CDR1 is LNHDA, CDR2 SQIVND (reference sequence). Trimming at V came to 5 bases and at J to 0 bases, leaving 6 bases not matched to a gene. The CDR3 is 16 residues long. The chain's CDR3 is CASSLGTGPSGNTIYF. CDR3 DNA sequence: TGTGCCAGTAGTCTCGGGACAGGACCCTCTGGAAACACCATATATTTT.

This clonotype was seen at least ten times. The chain employs TRBV7-2 and TRBJ1-5; 7 bases agree with TRBD1. The length of the CDR3 is 15 residues. Germline V lookup: CDR1 SGHTA, CDR2 FQGNSA. V trimming: 5 bases; J trimming: 1 base; junction bases outside the gene matches: 5. The CDR3 region is CASSQGGMSNQPQHF. As DNA, the CDR3 is TGTGCCAGCAGCCAGGGGGGAATGAGCAATCAGCCCCAGCATTTT.

The V call is TRBV11-2, the J call TRBJ2-3; TRBD2 is a possible D gene (5 bases). The CDR3 contains 14 residues. Germline lookup yields CDR1 SGHAT and CDR2 FQNNGV. Deletions cut 5 bases from V and 4 bases from J, with 13 bases between. CDR3 amino acids: CASSPASRADTQYF. Here the CDR3 DNA reads TGTGCCAGCAGCCCCGCTTCGCGGGCAGATACGCAGTATTTT.

There are many counts of this clonotype. The CDR3 coding sequence is TGTGCCAGCAGCTTAGGTGGGGCGGGTCAGCCCCAGCATTTT. Encoded protein: CASSLGGAGQPQHF. This rearrangement joins TRBV7-9 to TRBJ1-5, with a tentative D call TRBD1 (5 bases). The V gene's germline CDR1 is SEHNR and CDR2 FQNEAQ (reference sequence). The germline V and J ends were trimmed by 1 base and 6 bases, with 10 bases remaining between them. There are 14 residues in the CDR3.

This clonotype was observed a few times. The V gene is TRBV28, the J gene TRBJ1-2; a weak D match, TRBD1 (6 bases). V was cut by 6 bases and J by 4 bases, with 12 bases left in between. From germline, CDR1 is MDHEN and CDR2 SYDVKM. This CDR3 region has 13 residues. The CDR3 sequence is CASSLRDIYGYTF. The CDR3 DNA sequence: TGTGCCAGCAGCCTCCGGGACATCTATGGCTACACCTTC.

Ten or more counts support this clonotype. The genes are TRBV19 and TRBJ1-5; perhaps TRBD1 as D (5 bases). The germline V gene encodes CDR1 LNHDA and CDR2 SQIVND (reference sequence). Trimming shortened V by 7 bases and J by 7 bases, and 29 bases separated the two germline ends. The CDR3 contains 18 residues. CDR3 nucleotide sequence: TGTGCCAGTACCCCCCGGCAAGTCTGGGGGAGAGAAAAACAGCCCCAGCATTTT. This sequence encodes CASTPRQVWGREKQPQHF.

This clonotype was detected many times. V and J are TRBV10-3 and TRBJ1-1; D is uncertain. V dropped 2 bases and J dropped 8 bases, with 6 bases sitting between them. Germline-derived CDR1 and CDR2 are ENHRY and SYGVKD. The CDR3 covers 11 residues. The CDR3 DNA follows: TGTGCCATCAGTGAGGACTCGGAAGCTTTCTTT. Encoded protein: CAISEDSEAFF.

This clonotype showed up many times. The V and J genes are TRBV7-2 and TRBJ2-1; D is uncertain. Trimming removed 1 base from V and 0 bases from J, with 10 bases in between. Germline-derived CDR1 and CDR2 are SGHTA and FQGNSA. This CDR3 is 16 amino acids long. Here the CDR3 reads CASSLVPGSSYNEQFF. The CDR3 DNA follows: TGTGCCAGCAGCTTAGTTCCGGGTAGCTCCTACAATGAGCAGTTCTTC. Drawing the rest from reference TRBV7-2 and TRBJ2-1, the complete variable domain is GAGVSQSPSNKVTEKGKDVELRCDPISGHTALYWYRQSLGQGLEFLIYFQGNSAPDKSGLPSDRFSAERTGGSVSTLTIQRTQQEDSAVYLCASSLVPGSSYNEQFFGPGTRLTVL.

This clonotype was recorded at least ten times. V gene TRBV28 combines with J gene TRBJ1-1; D may be TRBD1 (5 bases). The CDR3 extends over 16 amino acids. Trimming stripped 7 bases from V and 1 base from J, with 19 bases between. The germline CDR1 and CDR2 sequences are MDHEN and SYDVKM. The DNA of the CDR3 is TGTGCCAGCACATTGGGAACATGGGGCCAGAACACTGAAGCTTTCTTT. Translating gives CASTLGTWGQNTEAFF.

This clonotype showed up just a few times. The J gene is TRBJ1-5, the V gene TRBV19; no clear D gene. The ends were cut back, 5 bases at V and 1 base at J, with 15 bases in the middle. The CDR3 has 16 residues. Looked up from germline, CDR1 is LNHDA and CDR2 is SQIVND (reference sequence). CDR3 amino acids: CASSGYTRESNQPQHF. For the CDR3, the DNA is TGTGCCAGTAGTGGATATACCCGGGAGAGCAATCAGCCCCAGCATTTT.

This clonotype has ten or more counts. V and J are TRBV30 and TRBJ1-1; a possible D gene is TRBD1 (5 bases). CDR1 is GTSNPN, CDR2 SVGIG, per germline (reference sequence). Trimming took 3 bases from V and 1 from J, leaving 9 bases between them. The CDR3 is made up of 13 amino acids. In nucleotides, the CDR3 is TGTGCCTGGAGGCCGACAGCGAACACTGAAGCTTTCTTT. This codes for CAWRPTANTEAFF.

V usage is TRBV29-1 and J usage is TRBJ1-1, with a weak D call TRBD1 (6 bases). Germline V lookup: CDR1 SQVTM, CDR2 ANQGSEA. There are 15 residues in the CDR3. The germline V and J ends were trimmed by 7 bases and 1 base, with 19 bases remaining between them. CDR3 loop: CSGAKRGQKNTEAFF. CDR3 sequence (DNA): TGCAGCGGCGCAAAGAGGGGACAAAAGAACACTGAAGCTTTCTTT.

The sample holds many counts of this clonotype. This chain uses TRBV4-1 with TRBJ2-1, with 9 bases matching TRBD2. J lost 7 bases, V lost 2 bases, and 12 bases had no gene match. The CDR3 has 17 amino acids. The V gene's germline CDR1 is MGHRA and CDR2 YSYEKL. The CDR3 loop is CASSQPIRGRASNEQFF. The CDR3 region has the DNA TGCGCCAGCAGCCAACCAATCCGCGGGAGGGCATCTAATGAGCAGTTCTTC.

The V and J genes are TRBV20-1 and TRBJ2-5; the D gene could be TRBD1 or TRBD2 (5 bases each). V lost 0 bases and J lost 3, with 14 bases in between. The CDR3 extends over 15 amino acids. CDR1 DFQATT and CDR2 SNEGSKA come from the germline V gene (reference sequence). CDR3 DNA sequence: TGCAGTGCTAGAGATCCGAGGGGCCGGGAAGAGACCCAGTACTTC. Protein: CSARDPRGREETQYF.

V and J are TRBV30 and TRBJ2-5; the D is unclear. Germline V gives CDR1 GTSNPN, CDR2 SVGIG (reference sequence). This CDR3 spans 11 amino acids. V gave up 3 bases and J gave up 5 bases, with 7 bases separating them. Here the CDR3 reads CAWSNLETQYF. The CDR3 coding sequence is TGTGCCTGGAGCAATTTGGAGACCCAGTACTTC.

This clonotype was counted a few times. Written as DNA, the CDR3 is TGTGCCACCAGCAACGCCTGGACAGGCTCTGGAAACACCATATATTTT. Translation gives CATSNAWTGSGNTIYF. The chain links TRBV15 to TRBJ1-3; TRBD1 aligns across 7 bases. CDR1 and CDR2 from the germline V gene are LNHNV and YYDKDF (reference sequence). Trimming cost V 4 bases and J 0 bases; bases outside gene matches: 6. CDR3 length equals 16 residues.

At least ten counts were recorded for this clonotype. V gene TRBV28 combines with J gene TRBJ1-3; a weak D match, TRBD1 (5 bases). The CDR3 runs 15 residues. Trimming took 3 bases from V and 3 from J, leaving 12 bases between them. The germline CDR1 and CDR2 sequences are MDHEN and SYDVKM. The CDR3 DNA follows: TGTGCCAGCAGTTTTAGGGGAGGTTTTGGAAACACCATATATTTT. Amino acids: CASSFRGGFGNTIYF.

As concerns this clonotype: This may be a read error: a much more frequent sequence differs by one nucleotide. The V and J genes are TRBV19 and TRBJ1-6; D unclear. In germline, CDR1 is LNHDA, CDR2 SQIVND (reference sequence). The V and J ends lost 5 bases and 5 bases respectively, with 19 bases between them. The CDR3 sequence is 17 residues long. The CDR3 sequence: CASSFERHLGDNSPLHF. The CDR3 DNA follows: TGTGCCAGTAGTTTCGAGAGACACCTAGGCGATAATTCACCCCTCCACTTT.